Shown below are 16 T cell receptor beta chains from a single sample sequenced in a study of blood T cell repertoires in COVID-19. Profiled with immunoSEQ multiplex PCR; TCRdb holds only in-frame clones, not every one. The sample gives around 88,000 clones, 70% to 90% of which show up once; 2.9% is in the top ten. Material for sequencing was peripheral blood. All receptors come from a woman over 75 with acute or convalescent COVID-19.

The CDR3 nucleotides are TGTGCCTGGAGTGTAAAGACAGGGGGGAACACTGAAGCTTTCTTT. Protein: CAWSVKTGGNTEAFF. This chain links TRBV30 with TRBJ1-1, with 9 bases aligning to TRBD1. This CDR3 is built from 15 residues. Germline V gene lookup returns CDR1 GTSNPN and CDR2 SVGIG (reference sequence). The trim removed 0 bases at V and 1 base at J, leaving 3 bases unmatched.

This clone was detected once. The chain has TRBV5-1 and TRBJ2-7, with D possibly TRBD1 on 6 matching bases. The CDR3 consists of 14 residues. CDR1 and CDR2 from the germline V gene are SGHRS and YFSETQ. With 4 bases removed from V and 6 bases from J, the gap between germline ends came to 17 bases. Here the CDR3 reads CASSPDSQGLEQYF. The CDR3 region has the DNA TGCGCCAGCAGCCCGGACAGTCAGGGGCTCGAGCAGTACTTC.

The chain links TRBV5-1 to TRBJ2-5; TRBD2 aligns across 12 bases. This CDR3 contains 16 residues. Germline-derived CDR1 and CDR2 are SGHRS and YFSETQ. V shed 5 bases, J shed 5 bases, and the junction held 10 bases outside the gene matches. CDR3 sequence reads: CASRPASGGARETQYF. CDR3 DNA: TGCGCCAGCAGACCGGCTAGCGGGGGGGCCCGGGAGACCCAGTACTTC. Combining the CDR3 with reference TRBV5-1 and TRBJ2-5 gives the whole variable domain KAGVTQTPRYLIKTRGQQVTLSCSPISGHRSVSWYQQTPGQGLQFLFEYFSETQRNKGNFPGRFSGRQFSNSRSEMNVSTLELGDSALYLCASRPASGGARETQYFGPGTRLLVL.

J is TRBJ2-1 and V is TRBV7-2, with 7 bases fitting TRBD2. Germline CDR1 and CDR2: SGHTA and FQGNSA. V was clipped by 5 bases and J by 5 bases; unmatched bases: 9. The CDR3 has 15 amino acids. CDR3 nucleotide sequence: TGTGCCAGCAGCCCCTTTCGCGGGAGCGACAATGAGCAGTTCTTC. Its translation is CASSPFRGSDNEQFF.

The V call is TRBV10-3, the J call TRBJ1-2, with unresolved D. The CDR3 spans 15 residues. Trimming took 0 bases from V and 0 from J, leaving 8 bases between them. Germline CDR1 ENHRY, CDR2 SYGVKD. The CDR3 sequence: CAISESRETNYGYTF. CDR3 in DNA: TGTGCCATCAGTGAGTCGAGGGAAACTAACTATGGCTACACCTTC.

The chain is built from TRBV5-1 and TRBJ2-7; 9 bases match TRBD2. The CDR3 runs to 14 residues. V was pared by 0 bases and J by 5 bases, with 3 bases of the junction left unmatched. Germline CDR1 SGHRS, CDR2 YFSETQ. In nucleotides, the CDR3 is TGCGCCAGCAGCTTGGATCTAGCGGGAAACGAGCAGTACTTC. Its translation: CASSLDLAGNEQYF.

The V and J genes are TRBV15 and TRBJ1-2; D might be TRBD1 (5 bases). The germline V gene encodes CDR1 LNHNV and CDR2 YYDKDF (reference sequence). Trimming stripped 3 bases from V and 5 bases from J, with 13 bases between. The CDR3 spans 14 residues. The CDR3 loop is CATSRGGEQYGYTF. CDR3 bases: TGTGCCACCAGCAGGGGAGGGGAACAGTATGGCTACACCTTC.

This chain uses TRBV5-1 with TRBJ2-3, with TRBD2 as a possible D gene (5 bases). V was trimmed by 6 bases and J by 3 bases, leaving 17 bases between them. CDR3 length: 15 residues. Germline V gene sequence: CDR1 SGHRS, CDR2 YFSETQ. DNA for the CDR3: TGCGCCAGCACCCAGGACTCCCCCCGAACAGATACGCAGTATTTT. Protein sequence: CASTQDSPRTDTQYF.

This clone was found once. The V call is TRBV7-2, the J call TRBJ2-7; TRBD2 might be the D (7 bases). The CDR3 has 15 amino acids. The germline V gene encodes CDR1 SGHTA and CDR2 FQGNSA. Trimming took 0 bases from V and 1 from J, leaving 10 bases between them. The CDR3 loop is CASSLAGGQSYEQYF. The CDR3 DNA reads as TGTGCCAGCAGCTTAGCGGGGGGGCAGTCCTACGAGCAGTACTTC. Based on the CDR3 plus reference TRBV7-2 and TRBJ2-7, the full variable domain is GAGVSQSPSNKVTEKGKDVELRCDPISGHTALYWYRQSLGQGLEFLIYFQGNSAPDKSGLPSDRFSAERTGGSVSTLTIQRTQQEDSAVYLCASSLAGGQSYEQYFGPGTRLTVT.

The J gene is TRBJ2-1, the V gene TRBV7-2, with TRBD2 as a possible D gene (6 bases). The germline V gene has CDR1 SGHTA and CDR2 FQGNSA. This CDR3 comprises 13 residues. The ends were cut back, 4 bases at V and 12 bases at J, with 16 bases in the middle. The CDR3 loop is CASSWDWARGQFF. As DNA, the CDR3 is TGTGCCAGCAGCTGGGACTGGGCAAGGGGGCAGTTCTTC.

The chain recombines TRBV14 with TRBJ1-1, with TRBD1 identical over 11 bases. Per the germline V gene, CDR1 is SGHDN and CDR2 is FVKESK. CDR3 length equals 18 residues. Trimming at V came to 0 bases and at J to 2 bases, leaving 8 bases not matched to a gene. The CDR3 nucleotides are TGTGCCAGCAGCCAAGATCTCCCGGGACAGGGGGTTAACACTGAAGCTTTCTTT. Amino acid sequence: CASSQDLPGQGVNTEAFF.

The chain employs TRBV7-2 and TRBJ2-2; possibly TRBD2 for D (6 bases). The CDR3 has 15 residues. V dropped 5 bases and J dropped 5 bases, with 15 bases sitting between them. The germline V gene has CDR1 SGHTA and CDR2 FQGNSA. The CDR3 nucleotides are TGTGCCAGCAGCCGCCCGACTCGGGGGACCGGGGAGCTGTTTTTT. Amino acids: CASSRPTRGTGELFF.

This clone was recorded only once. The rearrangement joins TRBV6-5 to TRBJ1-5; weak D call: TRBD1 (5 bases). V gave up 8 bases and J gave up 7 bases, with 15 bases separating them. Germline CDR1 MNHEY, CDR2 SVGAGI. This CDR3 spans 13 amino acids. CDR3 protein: CASWGGVGQPQHF. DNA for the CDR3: TGTGCCAGCTGGGGAGGGGTTGGGCAGCCCCAGCATTTT.

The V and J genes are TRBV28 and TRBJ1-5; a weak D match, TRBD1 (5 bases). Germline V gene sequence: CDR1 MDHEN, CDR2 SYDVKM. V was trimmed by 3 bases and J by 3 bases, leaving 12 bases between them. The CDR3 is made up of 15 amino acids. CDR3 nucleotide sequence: TGTGCCAGCAGTTTGGGCAGGGAAGACAATCAGCCCCAGCATTTT. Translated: CASSLGREDNQPQHF.

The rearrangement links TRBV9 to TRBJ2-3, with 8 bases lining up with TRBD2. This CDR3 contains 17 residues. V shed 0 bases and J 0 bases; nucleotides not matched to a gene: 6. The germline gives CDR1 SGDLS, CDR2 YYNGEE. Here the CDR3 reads CASSVDFSGASTDTQYF. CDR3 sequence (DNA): TGTGCCAGCAGCGTAGATTTTAGCGGGGCTAGCACAGATACGCAGTATTTT.

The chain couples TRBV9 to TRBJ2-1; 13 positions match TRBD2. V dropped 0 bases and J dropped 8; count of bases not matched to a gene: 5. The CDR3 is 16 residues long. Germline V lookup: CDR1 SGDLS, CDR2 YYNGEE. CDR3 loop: CASSVAGLAGVDEQFF. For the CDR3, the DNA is TGTGCCAGCAGCGTAGCAGGACTAGCGGGAGTGGATGAGCAGTTCTTC.